The 31 T cell receptor beta chains reported below all come from one sample, sequenced in a study of post-analysis software for immune sequencing data. General study points: TRBV5-6, TRBV5-1 and TRBV20-1 belonged to a set of about 5 TRBV segments that were more frequent in patients than controls.

Antigens of these TCRs are unknown. Unique-molecular-identifier-tagged TCR beta cDNA libraries were used. MiXCR was run by TCRdb on the PCR reads, yielding one entry per CDR3 protein. The profile shows around 770,000 distinct CDR3 sequences, around 42% of them singletons. The sequenced sample was blood. These receptor sequences come from a girl between 10 and 17 years old with multiple sclerosis.

This chain links TRBV7-2 with TRBJ2-3; D remains ambiguous. CDR1 and CDR2 (germline): SGHTA, FQGNSA. Trimming cost V 7 bases and J 2 bases, with 10 bases left between them. This CDR3 is 13 amino acids long. The CDR3 reads CASTGNYTDTQYF. The CDR3 nucleotides read TGTGCCAGCACTGGGAATTACACAGATACGCAGTATTTT. Together with reference TRBV7-2 and TRBJ2-3, the CDR3 gives the full variable domain: GAGVSQSPSNKVTEKGKDVELRCDPISGHTALYWYRQSLGQGLEFLIYFQGNSAPDKSGLPSDRFSAERTGGSVSTLTIQRTQQEDSAVYLCASTGNYTDTQYFGPGTRLTVL.

The V call is TRBV15, the J call TRBJ2-3, with TRBD2 identical over 8 bases. J was trimmed by 6 bases and V by 0 bases; bases with no gene match: 2. Germline CDR1 and CDR2: LNHNV and YYDKDF (reference sequence). The CDR3 extends over 14 amino acids. The DNA for the CDR3 is TGTGCCACCAGCAGAGAGCCTAGCGGGGATACGCAGTATTTT. It codes for CATSREPSGDTQYF.

The J gene is TRBJ1-1, the V gene TRBV29-1, with D unresolved. Trimming took 3 bases from V and 7 from J, leaving 9 bases between them. CDR1 is SQVTM and CDR2 is ANQGSEA in the germline V gene. The CDR3 totals 11 residues. The DNA of the CDR3 is TGCAGCGTTGAGACACTGAATGAAGCTTTCTTT. This gives the protein CSVETLNEAFF. The full variable domain, with the rest looked up from reference TRBV29-1 and TRBJ1-1, is SAVISQKPSRDICQRGTSLTIQCQVDSQVTMMFWYRQQPGQSLTLIATANQGSEATYESGFVIDKFPISRPNLTFSTLTVSNMSPEDSSIYLCSVETLNEAFFGQGTRLTVV.

This clonotype showed up just a few times. The chain recombines TRBV12-3 or TRBV12-4 with TRBJ2-3, with TRBD2 as a possible D gene (5 bases). V was trimmed by 5 bases and J by 1 base, leaving 13 bases between them. This CDR3 spans 15 amino acids. The CDR3 DNA reads TGTGCCAGCAGTCGTTCGGGGATCGGCACAGATACGCAGTATTTT. As protein: CASSRSGIGTDTQYF.

This chain links TRBV12-3 or TRBV12-4 with TRBJ2-7; D may match TRBD1 or TRBD2 (6 bases each). CDR3 length equals 14 residues. V was pared by 6 bases and J by 0 bases, with 12 bases between. DNA of the CDR3: TGTGCCAGCAGGCTGGCGGGACACTCCTACGAGCAGTACTTC. Protein product: CASRLAGHSYEQYF.

Written as DNA, the CDR3 is TGTGCCAGCAGTGTGACTAGCGGGCAAACCTACGAGCAGTACTTC. It specifies CASSVTSGQTYEQYF. V usage is TRBV12-3 or TRBV12-4 and J usage is TRBJ2-7; 10 bases match TRBD2. Losses at the gene ends were 5 bases for V and 2 bases for J; bases not matched to a gene: 6. This CDR3 has 15 amino acids.

The chain employs TRBV20-1 and TRBJ2-1; no firm D call. Germline V gene data show CDR1 as DFQATT and CDR2 as SNEGSKA (reference sequence). Between the trimmed V and J ends, which lost 4 bases and 8 bases, there was a span of 15 bases. The CDR3 is 13 residues long. The CDR3, as DNA: TGCAGTGCTACTCTAGGGTTCGTCGATGAGCAGTTCTTC. This codes for CSATLGFVDEQFF.

The chain has TRBV6-2 or TRBV6-3 and TRBJ2-1; 11 nucleotides agree with TRBD2. V shed 8 bases and J 8 bases; nucleotides not matched to a gene: 20. Germline loops: CDR1 MNHEY, CDR2 SVGEGT. This CDR3 comprises 18 residues. CDR3 protein: CASLQQGTLAGVYDEQFF. In DNA form, the CDR3 reads TGTGCCAGCTTACAACAGGGGACACTAGCGGGAGTGTATGATGAGCAGTTCTTC.

The V and J genes are TRBV27 and TRBJ2-5, with D hard to call. V was trimmed by 1 base and J by 3 bases, leaving 24 bases between them. The CDR3 has 19 amino acids. Germline CDR1 and CDR2: MNHEY and SMNVEV (reference sequence). The DNA for the CDR3 is TGTGCCAGCAGTTTATATCCCCCCCTGTTTGCGGAGCCAGAAGAGACCCAGTACTTC. Translation gives CASSLYPPLFAEPEETQYF.

Only a few counts were recorded for this clonotype. The gene calls are TRBV28 and TRBJ2-5; 13 bases agree with TRBD2. CDR1 is MDHEN, CDR2 SYDVKM, per germline. V lost 1 base and J lost 2; bases outside the gene matches: 4. This CDR3 is 17 amino acids long. The CDR3, as DNA: TGTGCCAGCAGTTTATTACTAGCGGGAGGGGTACAAGAGACCCAGTACTTC. This codes for CASSLLLAGGVQETQYF.

The chain carries TRBV10-3 and TRBJ1-1; no reliable D call. Trimming removed 3 bases from V and 7 bases from J, with 6 bases in between. This CDR3 comprises 11 residues. Germline CDR1 is ENHRY and CDR2 is SYGVKD. CDR3 in amino acids: CAISEESEAFF. The CDR3 coding sequence is TGTGCCATCAGTGAAGAAAGTGAAGCTTTCTTT.

This chain connects TRBV20-1 to TRBJ1-1; 10 nucleotides agree with TRBD1. This CDR3 spans 13 amino acids. CDR1 is DFQATT and CDR2 is SNEGSKA in the germline V gene (reference sequence). The V segment lost 7 bases and the J segment 4 bases; nucleotides outside the gene matches: 6. The CDR3 here is CSGMTGGLTEAFF. In nucleotides, the CDR3 is TGCAGTGGAATGACAGGGGGCCTCACTGAAGCTTTCTTT.

The chain has TRBV4-3 and TRBJ2-7; 7 nucleotides align to TRBD2. The CDR3 is 15 residues long. Germline V gives CDR1 LGHNA, CDR2 YSLEER. V dropped 3 bases and J dropped 3; count of bases not matched to a gene: 8. Here the CDR3 reads CASSQEVGGGYEQYF. Written as DNA, the CDR3 is TGCGCCAGCAGCCAGGAGGTCGGCGGGGGCTACGAGCAGTACTTC.

The rearrangement joins TRBV5-1 to TRBJ2-6; no firm D call. Per the germline V gene, CDR1 is SGHRS and CDR2 is YFSETQ. V lost 5 bases and J 1 base, leaving 13 bases between the germline ends. The CDR3 spans 16 residues. This chain's CDR3 is CASRGNSASGANVLTF. For the CDR3, the DNA is TGCGCCAGCAGGGGGAATTCCGCTTCTGGGGCCAACGTCCTGACTTTC.

CDR3 nucleotide sequence: TGTGCCATCAGTGAGACCGGGACAGGGTCCTACGAGCAGTACTTC. This sequence encodes CAISETGTGSYEQYF. The rearrangement joins TRBV10-3 to TRBJ2-7; 9 positions match TRBD1. The CDR3 sequence is 15 residues long. Losses at the gene ends were 2 bases for V and 1 base for J; bases not matched to a gene: 3. Germline values: CDR1 ENHRY, CDR2 SYGVKD.

There are a few counts of this clonotype. This chain joins TRBV6-2 or TRBV6-3 and TRBJ2-3; D ambiguous. With 5 bases removed from V and 4 bases from J, the gap between germline ends came to 7 bases. CDR1 MNHEY and CDR2 SVGEGT come from the germline V gene. The CDR3 is made up of 12 amino acids. CDR3 sequence (DNA): TGTGCCAGCAGTCACACAGCAGATACGCAGTATTTT. Translation: CASSHTADTQYF.

In this sample, this clonotype turned up a few times. V usage is TRBV24-1 and J usage is TRBJ1-2; maybe TRBD1 (6 bases). The CDR3 runs 15 residues. The V and J ends lost 4 bases and 0 bases respectively, with 11 bases between them. Germline CDR1 and CDR2: KGHDR and SFDVKD. The CDR3 nucleotides are TGTGCCACCAGTGACGAGGACAGCACTAACTATGGCTACACCTTC. The encoded protein is CATSDEDSTNYGYTF.

The chain employs TRBV7-9 and TRBJ1-2; TRBD1 matches 7 bases. Germline V lookup: CDR1 SEHNR, CDR2 FQNEAQ (reference sequence). This CDR3 comprises 12 residues. J was trimmed by 10 bases and V by 6 bases; bases with no gene match: 8. The CDR3 nucleotides read TGTGCCAGCAGTCCACAGGGGATTGCCTACACCTTC. As protein: CASSPQGIAYTF.

The gene calls are TRBV7-9 and TRBJ2-1, with TRBD2 matching over 7 bases. V trimming: 4 bases; J trimming: 9 bases; junction bases outside the gene matches: 24. The CDR3 consists of 19 residues. Germline CDR1 reads SEHNR; CDR2 reads FQNEAQ (reference sequence). In DNA, the CDR3 is TGTGCCAGCAGCTATTCCCTGGGAGGGCCTAGGACGGTGGCAACTGAGCAGTTCTTC. Its translation is CASSYSLGGPRTVATEQFF.

This chain uses TRBV20-1 with TRBJ2-7; D may correspond to TRBD1 or TRBD2 (5 bases each). V lost 0 bases and J lost 4, with 16 bases in between. The length of the CDR3 is 15 residues. Germline V CDR1 and CDR2: DFQATT, SNEGSKA (reference sequence). This CDR3 is CSARDAPGPKYEQYF. CDR3 nucleotides: TGCAGTGCTAGAGACGCCCCGGGACCTAAATACGAGCAGTACTTC.

Comment on this clonotype: One junction end does not reproduce the germline sequence, and a read error may be involved. The chain carries TRBV5-6 and TRBJ2-4; 9 nucleotides match TRBD2. The J call may not be correct, given that the DNA end is closer to TRBJ2-7. Germline CDR1 reads SGHDT; CDR2 reads YYEEEE. This CDR3 contains 15 residues. The CDR3 here is CACSLNPSGTYEQYF. In nucleotides, the CDR3 is TGTGCCTGCAGCTTGAATCCTAGCGGGACCTACGAGCAGTACTTC.

The chain recombines TRBV7-2 with TRBJ2-3; D is uncertain. Trimming stripped 5 bases from V and 4 bases from J, with 7 bases between. Germline values: CDR1 SGHTA, CDR2 FQGNSA. The CDR3 is 12 residues long. CDR3 sequence (DNA): TGTGCCAGCAGCATACGGGCAGATACGCAGTATTTT. Translation gives CASSIRADTQYF.

There are a few counts of this clonotype. The chain employs TRBV12-3 or TRBV12-4 and TRBJ2-5; 7 bases align to TRBD1. V was pared by 5 bases and J by 4 bases, with 10 bases of the junction left unmatched. This CDR3 is 15 amino acids long. CDR3 DNA sequence: TGTGCCAGCAGTCCCCGACAGGGCCTGGGAGAGACCCAGTACTTC. It codes for CASSPRQGLGETQYF.

This clonotype was seen more than once but under ten times. V is TRBV7-9 and J is TRBJ1-2, with a tentative D call TRBD1 (6 bases). This CDR3 is 13 amino acids long. The germline V gene has CDR1 SEHNR and CDR2 FQNEAQ (reference sequence). Deletions cut 4 bases from V and 6 bases from J, with 12 bases between. CDR3 residues: CASSSGTTDGYTF. CDR3 nucleotides: TGTGCCAGCAGCTCAGGGACAACAGATGGCTACACCTTC.

The gene calls are TRBV10-2 and TRBJ2-7; 7 positions agree with TRBD2. The CDR3 is 13 amino acids. The germline V gene encodes CDR1 WSHSY and CDR2 SAAADI. V was clipped by 10 bases and J by 2 bases; unmatched bases: 8. The CDR3 is CATTRAGAYEQYF. CDR3 DNA sequence: TGCGCCACCACGAGGGCGGGAGCCTACGAGCAGTACTTC.

CDR3 loop: CASSSDYFPYNEQFF. The CDR3 DNA reads TGCGCCAGCAGCTCAGACTATTTTCCCTACAATGAGCAGTTCTTC. V is TRBV5-1 and J is TRBJ2-1, with D possibly being TRBD2 (5 bases). The CDR3 has 15 amino acids. Germline lookup yields CDR1 SGHRS and CDR2 YFSETQ. V dropped 3 bases and J dropped 2 bases, with 12 bases sitting between them.

This sequence joins TRBV12-3 or TRBV12-4 and TRBJ2-5; TRBD2 matches 7 bases. The CDR3 has 14 amino acids. V lost 3 bases and J lost 5; bases outside the gene matches: 6. CDR3 sequence reads: CASSFGGSRETQYF. CDR3 bases: TGTGCCAGCAGTTTCGGCGGGAGCAGGGAGACCCAGTACTTC.

The genes are TRBV29-1 and TRBJ2-5; the D call may be TRBD1 or TRBD2 (7 bases each). Germline values: CDR1 SQVTM, CDR2 ANQGSEA. V lost 3 bases and J 11 bases, leaving 16 bases between the germline ends. This CDR3 contains 12 residues. The CDR3 loop reads CSVEGRGGEQYF. The CDR3 nucleotides read TGCAGCGTTGAGGGCAGGGGGGGAGAGCAGTACTTC.

This clonotype has only one observation. The genes are TRBV11-2 and TRBJ2-3; 9 bases map to TRBD2. V lost 6 bases and J lost 2; bases outside the gene matches: 21. The CDR3 spans 20 residues. Germline loops: CDR1 SGHAT, CDR2 FQNNGV. CDR3 protein: CASRGGSFPSGETTTDTQYF. For the CDR3, the DNA is TGTGCCAGCAGGGGAGGTAGTTTTCCTAGCGGGGAAACTACCACAGATACGCAGTATTTT. The entire variable domain, with the rest obtained from reference TRBV11-2 and TRBJ2-3, is as follows: EAGVAQSPRYKIIEKRQSVAFWCNPISGHATLYWYQQILGQGPKLLIQFQNNGVVDDSQLPKDRFSAERLKGVDSTLKIQPAKLEDSAVYLCASRGGSFPSGETTTDTQYFGPGTRLTVL.

V and J are TRBV7-3 and TRBJ2-1; no definite D call. CDR3 size: 13 residues. Germline assignment: CDR1 SGHTA and CDR2 FQGTGA. V lost 5 bases and J 8 bases, leaving 13 bases between the germline ends. The chain's CDR3 is CASSPPSSDEQFF. The CDR3 nucleotides are TGTGCCAGCAGCCCCCCCTCCTCCGATGAGCAGTTCTTC.

This chain connects TRBV21-1 to TRBJ2-5; TRBD2, the table's D call, lacks a check against the DNA. The closer fit of TRBJ2-7 to the DNA end suggests the J call may be wrong. TRBV21-1 is tagged as a pseudogene. The CDR3 is 16 amino acids. In DNA form, the CDR3 reads TGTGCCAGCAGCAAAATTAGCGGGAGCCCCCCCTACGAGCAGTACTTC. It translates to CASSKISGSPPYEQYF.